The present T cell receptor beta chain was sequenced within a study of T cell changes during pregnancy in multiple sclerosis. Germline V gives CDR1 MDHEN, CDR2 SYDVKM. The CDR3 is 14 residues long. J was trimmed by 6 bases and V by 7 bases; bases with no gene match: 10. This clone has only one observation. Some clones are missing from TCRdb's copy, which holds only in-frame ones; the method was immunoSEQ multiplex PCR. The sample includes roughly 69,000 clones, approximately 91% of them seen just once. The sample was peripheral blood, taken in the second trimester of pregnancy. This clonotype was obtained from a female donor with multiple sclerosis, enrolled in a pregnancy study. V is TRBV28 and J is TRBJ1-2; 8 positions agree with TRBD1. Written as DNA, the CDR3 is TGTGCCAGCATCCTCAGGGGGCTAGGGAATGGCTACACCTTC. This translates into CASILRGLGNGYTF.